This T cell receptor beta chain was captured in a study of cytomegalovirus exposure and HLA in healthy donors. Study observations and caveats: The study labeled 150 to 200 TCR beta chains cytomegalovirus-associated. Cytomegalovirus status was reportedly diagnosed by the classifier with high sensitivity and specificity.

The CDR3 has 14 residues. V dropped 4 bases and J dropped 0 bases, with 8 bases sitting between them. Looked up from germline, CDR1 is MNHNS and CDR2 is SASEGT. A note on this clone: Its antigen is not known.

TCRdb's copy holds only in-frame clones and misses some; the assay was immunoSEQ multiplex PCR. This sample has more than 45,000 clones, with around 94% found just once. What was sequenced was PBMCs. V gene TRBV6-1 combines with J gene TRBJ2-3; D call uncertain. This TCR was recovered from a young man in good health and CMV-seronegative. The chain's CDR3 is CASSVDGSTDTQYF. As DNA, the CDR3 is TGTGCCAGCAGTGTCGACGGGAGCACAGATACGCAGTATTTT.